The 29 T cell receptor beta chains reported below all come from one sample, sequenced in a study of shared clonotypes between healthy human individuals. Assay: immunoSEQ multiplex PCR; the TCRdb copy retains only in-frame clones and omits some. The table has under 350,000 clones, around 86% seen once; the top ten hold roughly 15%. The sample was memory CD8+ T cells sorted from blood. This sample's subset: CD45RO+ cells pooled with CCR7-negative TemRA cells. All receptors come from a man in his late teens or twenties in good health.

The CDR3 DNA reads as TGTGCCACCGAGGTGGGGAACACTGAAGCTTTCTTT. It is translated as CATEVGNTEAFF. J is TRBJ1-1 and V is TRBV6-6; D unclear. Germline lookup yields CDR1 MNHNY and CDR2 SVGAGI (reference sequence). The V gene lost 10 bases and the J gene lost 1 base, with 10 bases spanning the gap. CDR3 length equals 12 residues.

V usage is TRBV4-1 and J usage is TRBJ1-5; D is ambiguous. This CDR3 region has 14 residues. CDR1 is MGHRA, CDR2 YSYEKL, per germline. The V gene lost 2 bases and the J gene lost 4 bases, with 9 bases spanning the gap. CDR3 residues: CASSQPRSNQPQHF. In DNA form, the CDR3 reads TGCGCCAGCAGCCAACCCCGGTCTAATCAGCCCCAGCATTTT.

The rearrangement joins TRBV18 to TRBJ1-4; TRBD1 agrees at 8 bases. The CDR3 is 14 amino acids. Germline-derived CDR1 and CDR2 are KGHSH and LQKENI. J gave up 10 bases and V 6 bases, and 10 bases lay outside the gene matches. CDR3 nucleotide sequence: TGTGCCAGCTCCCCCACAGGGGGGGCGGGAAAACTGTTTTTT. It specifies CASSPTGGAGKLFF. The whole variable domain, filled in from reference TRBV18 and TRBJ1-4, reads NAGVMQNPRHLVRRRGQEARLRCSPMKGHSHVYWYRQLPEEGLKFMVYLQKENIIDESGMPKERFSAEFPKEGPSILRIQQVVRGDSAAYFCASSPTGGAGKLFFGSGTQLSVL.

DNA of the CDR3: TGTGCCAGCGTACAGGGAGACGGCAATCAGCCCCAGCATTTT. Translating gives CASVQGDGNQPQHF. The gene calls are TRBV7-9 and TRBJ1-5; tentatively, D is TRBD1 (6 bases). The germline V and J ends were trimmed by 8 bases and 2 bases, with 13 bases remaining between them. This CDR3 is built from 14 residues. The germline V gene encodes CDR1 SEHNR and CDR2 FQNEAQ (reference sequence).

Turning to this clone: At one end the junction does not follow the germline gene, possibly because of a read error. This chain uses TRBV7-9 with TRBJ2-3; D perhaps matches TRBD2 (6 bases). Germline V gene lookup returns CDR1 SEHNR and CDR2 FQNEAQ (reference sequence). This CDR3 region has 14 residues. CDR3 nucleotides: TGTGCCAGCACCTTAGCGGAACCCACAGATACGCAGTATTTT. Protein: CASTLAEPTDTQYF.

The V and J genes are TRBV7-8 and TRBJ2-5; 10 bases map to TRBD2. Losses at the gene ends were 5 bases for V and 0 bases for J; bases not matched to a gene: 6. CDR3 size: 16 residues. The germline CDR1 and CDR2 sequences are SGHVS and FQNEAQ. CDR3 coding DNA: TGTGCCAGCAGCCCAACTAGCGGGGCGTACCAAGAGACCCAGTACTTC. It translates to CASSPTSGAYQETQYF.

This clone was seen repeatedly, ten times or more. The chain's CDR3 is CASSLSAGSETQYF. The CDR3 region has the DNA TGTGCCAGCAGCTTATCGGCAGGGTCAGAGACCCAGTACTTC. This chain connects TRBV7-9 to TRBJ2-5; possibly TRBD1 for D (5 bases). The V end lost 2 bases, the J end lost 4 bases, and 11 bases lay between the germline ends. The CDR3 runs to 14 residues. The germline V gene encodes CDR1 SEHNR and CDR2 FQNEAQ (reference sequence).

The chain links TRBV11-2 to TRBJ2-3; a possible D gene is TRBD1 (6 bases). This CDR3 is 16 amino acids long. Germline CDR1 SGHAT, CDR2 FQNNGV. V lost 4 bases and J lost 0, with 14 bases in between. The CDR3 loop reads CASSSWTAPSTDTQYF. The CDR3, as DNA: TGTGCCAGCAGCTCCTGGACAGCCCCTAGCACAGATACGCAGTATTTT. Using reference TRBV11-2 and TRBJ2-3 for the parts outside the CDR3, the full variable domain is EAGVAQSPRYKIIEKRQSVAFWCNPISGHATLYWYQQILGQGPKLLIQFQNNGVVDDSQLPKDRFSAERLKGVDSTLKIQPAKLEDSAVYLCASSSWTAPSTDTQYFGPGTRLTVL.

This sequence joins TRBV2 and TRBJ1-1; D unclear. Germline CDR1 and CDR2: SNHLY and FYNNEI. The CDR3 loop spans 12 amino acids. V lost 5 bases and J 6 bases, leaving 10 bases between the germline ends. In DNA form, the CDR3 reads TGTGCCAGCAGTAAAGTAACTCCTGAAGCTTTCTTT. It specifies CASSKVTPEAFF.

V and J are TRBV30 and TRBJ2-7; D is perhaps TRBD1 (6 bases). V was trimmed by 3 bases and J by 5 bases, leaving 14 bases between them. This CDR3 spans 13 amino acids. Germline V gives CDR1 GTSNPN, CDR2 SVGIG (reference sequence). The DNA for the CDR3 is TGTGCCTGGAGGGTACAGGGAGTCAACGAGCAGTACTTC. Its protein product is CAWRVQGVNEQYF.

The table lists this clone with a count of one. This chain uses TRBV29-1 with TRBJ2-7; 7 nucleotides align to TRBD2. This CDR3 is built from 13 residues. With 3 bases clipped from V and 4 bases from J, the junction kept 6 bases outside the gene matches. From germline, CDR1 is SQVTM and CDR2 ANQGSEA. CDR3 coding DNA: TGCAGCGTTGAGAACGGGGGGTCGTACGAGCAGTACTTC. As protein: CSVENGGSYEQYF.

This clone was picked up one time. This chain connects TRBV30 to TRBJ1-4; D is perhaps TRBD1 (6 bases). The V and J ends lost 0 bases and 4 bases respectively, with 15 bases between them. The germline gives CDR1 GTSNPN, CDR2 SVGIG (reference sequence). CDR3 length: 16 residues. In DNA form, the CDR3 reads TGTGCCTGGAGTGTACCCGAGACAGGACTTAATGAAAAACTGTTTTTT. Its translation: CAWSVPETGLNEKLFF.

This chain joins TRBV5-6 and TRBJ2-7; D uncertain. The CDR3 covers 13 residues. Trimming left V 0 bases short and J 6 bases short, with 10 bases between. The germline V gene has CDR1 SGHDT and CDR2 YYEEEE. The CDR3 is CASSLVRSREQYF. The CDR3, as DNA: TGTGCCAGCAGCTTGGTACGTAGCCGCGAGCAGTACTTC.

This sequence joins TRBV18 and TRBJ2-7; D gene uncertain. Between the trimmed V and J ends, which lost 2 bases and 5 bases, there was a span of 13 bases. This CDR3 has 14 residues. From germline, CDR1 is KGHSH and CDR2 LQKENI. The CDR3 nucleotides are TGTGCCAGCTCACCATCCCCCCTTATAGACGAGCAGTACTTC. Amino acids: CASSPSPLIDEQYF.

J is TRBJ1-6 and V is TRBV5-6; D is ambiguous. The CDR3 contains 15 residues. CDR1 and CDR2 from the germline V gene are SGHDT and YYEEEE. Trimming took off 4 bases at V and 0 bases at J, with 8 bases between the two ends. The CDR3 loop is CASSNGSSYNSPLHF. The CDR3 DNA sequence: TGTGCCAGCAGCAACGGTAGCTCCTATAATTCACCCCTCCACTTT.

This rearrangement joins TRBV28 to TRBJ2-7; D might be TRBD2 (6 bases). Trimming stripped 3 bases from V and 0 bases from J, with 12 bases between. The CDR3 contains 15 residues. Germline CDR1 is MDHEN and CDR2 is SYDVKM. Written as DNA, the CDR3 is TGTGCCAGCAGTTTCCCCCGGGGGAGCTCCTACGAGCAGTACTTC. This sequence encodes CASSFPRGSSYEQYF.

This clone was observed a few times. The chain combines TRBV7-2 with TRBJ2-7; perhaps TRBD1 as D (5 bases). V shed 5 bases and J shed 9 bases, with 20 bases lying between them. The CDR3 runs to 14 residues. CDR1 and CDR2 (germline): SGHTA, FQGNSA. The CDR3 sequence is CASSLRTFLRGQYF. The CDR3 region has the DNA TGTGCCAGCAGCCTCCGGACATTTCTACGAGGGCAGTACTTC.

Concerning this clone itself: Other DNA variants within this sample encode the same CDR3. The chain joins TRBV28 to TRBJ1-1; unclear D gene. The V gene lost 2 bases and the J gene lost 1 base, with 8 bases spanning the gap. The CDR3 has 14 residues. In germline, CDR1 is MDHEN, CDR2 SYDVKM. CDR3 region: CASSLIRGNTEAFF. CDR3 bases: TGTGCCAGCAGTTTAATACGGGGGAACACTGAAGCTTTCTTT. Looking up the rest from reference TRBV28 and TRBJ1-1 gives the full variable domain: DVKVTQSSRYLVKRTGEKVFLECVQDMDHENMFWYRQDPGLGLRLIYFSYDVKMKEKGDIPEGYSVSREKKERFSLILESASTNQTSMYLCASSLIRGNTEAFFGQGTRLTVV.

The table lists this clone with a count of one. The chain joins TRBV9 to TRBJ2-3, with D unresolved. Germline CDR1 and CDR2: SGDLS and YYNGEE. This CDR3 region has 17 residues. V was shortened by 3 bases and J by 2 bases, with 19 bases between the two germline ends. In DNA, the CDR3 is TGTGCCAGCAGCGCCCAGAGTGAGCCCTCTCACACAGATACGCAGTATTTT. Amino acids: CASSAQSEPSHTDTQYF. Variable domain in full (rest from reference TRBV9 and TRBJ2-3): DSGVTQTPKHLITATGQRVTLRCSPRSGDLSVYWYQQSLDQGLQFLIQYYNGEERAKGNILERFSAQQFPDLHSELNLSSLELGDSALYFCASSAQSEPSHTDTQYFGPGTRLTVL.

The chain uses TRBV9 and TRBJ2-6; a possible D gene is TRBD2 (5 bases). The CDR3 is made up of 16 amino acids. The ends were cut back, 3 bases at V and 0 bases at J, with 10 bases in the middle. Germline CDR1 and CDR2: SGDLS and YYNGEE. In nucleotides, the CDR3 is TGTGCCAGCAGCGGAGGGTCCTTCTCTGGGGCCAACGTCCTGACTTTC. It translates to CASSGGSFSGANVLTF.

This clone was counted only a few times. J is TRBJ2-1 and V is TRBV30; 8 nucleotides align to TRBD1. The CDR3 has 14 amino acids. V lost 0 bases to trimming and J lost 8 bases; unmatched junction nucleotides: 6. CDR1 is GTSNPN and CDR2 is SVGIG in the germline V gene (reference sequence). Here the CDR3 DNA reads TGTGCCTGGAGTGTACTCGGACAGGGCGATGAGCAGTTCTTC. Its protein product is CAWSVLGQGDEQFF.

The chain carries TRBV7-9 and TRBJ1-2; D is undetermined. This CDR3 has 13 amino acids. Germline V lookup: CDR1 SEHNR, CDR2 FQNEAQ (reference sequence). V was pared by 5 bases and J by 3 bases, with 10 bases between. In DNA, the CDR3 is TGTGCCAGCAGCCTCGGACGAGACTATGGCTACACCTTC. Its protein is CASSLGRDYGYTF.

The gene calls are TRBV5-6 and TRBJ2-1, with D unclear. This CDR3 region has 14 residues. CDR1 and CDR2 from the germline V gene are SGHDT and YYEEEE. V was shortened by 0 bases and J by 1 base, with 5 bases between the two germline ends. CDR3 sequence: CASSLGYSYNEQFF. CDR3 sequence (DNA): TGTGCCAGCAGCTTGGGGTATTCCTACAATGAGCAGTTCTTC.

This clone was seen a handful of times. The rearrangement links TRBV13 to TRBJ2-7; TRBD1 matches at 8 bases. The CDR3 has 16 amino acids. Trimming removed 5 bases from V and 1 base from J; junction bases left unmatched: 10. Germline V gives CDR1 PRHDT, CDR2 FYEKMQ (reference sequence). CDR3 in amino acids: CASSGPDRVSSYEQYF. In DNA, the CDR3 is TGTGCCAGCAGCGGACCGGACAGGGTGTCTTCCTACGAGCAGTACTTC.

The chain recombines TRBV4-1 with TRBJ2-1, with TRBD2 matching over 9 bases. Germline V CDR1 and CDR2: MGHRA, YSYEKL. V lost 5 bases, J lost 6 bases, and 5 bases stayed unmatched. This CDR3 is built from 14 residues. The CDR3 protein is CASSTRGGANEQFF. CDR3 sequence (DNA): TGCGCCAGCAGCACCCGCGGGGGGGCCAATGAGCAGTTCTTC.

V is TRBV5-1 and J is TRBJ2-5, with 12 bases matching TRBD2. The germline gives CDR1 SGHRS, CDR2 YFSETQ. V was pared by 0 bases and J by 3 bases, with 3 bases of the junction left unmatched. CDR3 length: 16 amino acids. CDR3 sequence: CASSLVTSGSKETQYF. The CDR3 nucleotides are TGCGCCAGCAGCTTGGTGACTAGCGGGAGTAAAGAGACCCAGTACTTC.

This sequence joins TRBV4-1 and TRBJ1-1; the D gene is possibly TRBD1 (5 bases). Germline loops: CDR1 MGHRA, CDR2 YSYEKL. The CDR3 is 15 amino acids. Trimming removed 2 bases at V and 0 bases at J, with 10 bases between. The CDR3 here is CASSQTGTMNTEAFF. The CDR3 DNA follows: TGCGCCAGCAGCCAAACAGGAACCATGAACACTGAAGCTTTCTTT.

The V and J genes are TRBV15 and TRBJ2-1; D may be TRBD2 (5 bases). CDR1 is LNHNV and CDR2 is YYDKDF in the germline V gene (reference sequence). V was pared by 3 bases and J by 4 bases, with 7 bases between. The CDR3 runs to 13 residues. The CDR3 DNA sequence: TGTGCCACCAGCAGGGGAGATTACAATGAGCAGTTCTTC. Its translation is CATSRGDYNEQFF.

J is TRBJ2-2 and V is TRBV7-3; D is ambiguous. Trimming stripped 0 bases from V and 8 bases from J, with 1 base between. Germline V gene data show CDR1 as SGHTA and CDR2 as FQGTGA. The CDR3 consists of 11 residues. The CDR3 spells CASSLTGELFF. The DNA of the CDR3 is TGTGCCAGCAGCTTAACGGGGGAGCTGTTTTTT.